These 2 T cell receptor beta chains were sequenced from one sample in a study of T-cell memory formation after mild COVID-19. TCRdb redid the calling of the 5' RACE reads with MiXCR, one entry per CDR3 protein. Of some 440,000 distinct CDR3 sequences in the sample, 20% to 25% were seen once. The sequencing sample was made of PBMCs or a T cell subset sorted from them (not recorded which). These receptors were taken from an adult woman who had mild COVID-19 (a few samples of this study predate the infection). Cell type and time point are not known.

The rearrangement joins TRBV7-3 to TRBJ2-7, with no clear D. Germline V gene data show CDR1 as SGHTA and CDR2 as FQGTGA. Trimming stripped 2 bases from V and 3 bases from J, with 8 bases between. CDR3 length: 13 residues. This chain's CDR3 is CASSLLDRYEQYF. The CDR3 DNA reads TGTGCCAGCAGCTTATTGGACCGCTACGAGCAGTACTTC.

The table lists this clonotype with a few counts. The chain couples TRBV30 to TRBJ2-7; TRBD2 agrees at 8 bases. The CDR3 covers 13 residues. Looked up from germline, CDR1 is GTSNPN and CDR2 is SVGIG (reference sequence). V lost 4 bases, J lost 1 base, and 3 bases stayed unmatched. CDR3 protein: CAWTSGQSYEQYF. DNA of the CDR3: TGTGCCTGGACTAGCGGGCAATCCTACGAGCAGTACTTC.